The T cell receptor (beta chain) under discussion was sequenced for a study of blood T cell repertoires in COVID-19. Repertoires were generated with immunoSEQ multiplex PCR, while TCRdb's copy carries only in-frame clones and drops some. The table shows tens of thousands of clones, with 91% occurring only once. Trimming left V 5 bases short and J 5 bases short, with 9 bases between. The CDR3 runs to 12 residues. The germline V gene encodes CDR1 SGHTA and CDR2 FQGTGA. The rearrangement joins TRBV7-3 to TRBJ1-1, with D unclear. The sample consisted of peripheral blood. This receptor was obtained from a human donor in a cohort sampled during active COVID-19. The CDR3: CASSGAGTEAFF. CDR3 coding DNA: TGTGCCAGCAGCGGAGCCGGGACTGAAGCTTTCTTT.